The text below deals with one T cell receptor (beta chain). This entry is derived from a study of shared T cell receptors in the human thymus. The data were produced by immunoSEQ multiplex PCR, yet TCRdb's version contains in-frame clones alone and is incomplete. The table includes some 700,000 clones, approximately 85% detected once. These data were likewise used in another study, on human thymus T cells. This second study notes: Thymus tissue for the work was resected from patients undergoing corrective heart surgery. Highly overlapping thymic repertoires in unrelated individuals were reported by related research.

This clonotype was obtained from a girl less than two years old with a congenital heart defect. The sample consisted of thymocytes.

DNA of the CDR3: TGCGCCAGCAGCCAAGGTGGACTAGCGAATAACAATGAGCAGTTCTTC. Its translation is CASSQGGLANNNEQFF. V gene TRBV4-3 combines with J gene TRBJ2-1; 9 bases agree with TRBD2. The CDR3 sequence is 16 residues long. Germline CDR1 is LGHNA and CDR2 is YSLEER. The trim removed 1 base at V and 5 bases at J, leaving 6 bases unmatched.